Each of the 17 T cell receptor beta chains below was sequenced from the same sample in a study of CD8 T cells in Susac syndrome. Reverse transcription of roughly 0.5 to 1 ug RNA used random hexamers. TCRdb analysed the immunoSEQ multiplex PCR reads with MiXCR anew, one entry per CDR3 protein. The table has some 180,000 distinct CDR3 sequences, about 93% seen once. Sample: CD4+ T cells from PBMCs. The receptors shown here come from a human donor with Susac syndrome.

The chain uses TRBV25-1 and TRBJ1-1; D unclear. Trimming took off 5 bases at V and 0 bases at J, with 7 bases between the two ends. The CDR3 runs to 13 residues. The germline V gene has CDR1 MGHDK and CDR2 SYGVNS. This CDR3 is CASSRTLNTEAFF. In nucleotides, the CDR3 is TGTGCCAGCAGTAGGACGTTGAACACTGAAGCTTTCTTT.

In this sample, this clonotype turned up a few times. The V gene is TRBV20-1, the J gene TRBJ2-7; a possible D gene is TRBD2 (5 bases). Germline V gives CDR1 DFQATT, CDR2 SNEGSKA (reference sequence). This CDR3 spans 17 amino acids. Between the trimmed V and J ends, which lost 3 bases and 0 bases, there was a span of 21 bases. The CDR3 here is CSARSGSTVVPSYEQYF. In DNA, the CDR3 is TGCAGTGCTAGGTCTGGGAGTACGGTTGTACCCTCCTACGAGCAGTACTTC.

The CDR3 is CASSVGQENEKLFF. The CDR3 bases are TGTGCCAGCTCAGTGGGACAGGAGAATGAAAAACTGTTTTTT. V usage is TRBV18 and J usage is TRBJ1-4; 8 bases agree with TRBD1. V lost 5 bases, J lost 5 bases, and 4 bases stayed unmatched. The CDR3 totals 14 residues. The germline V gene has CDR1 KGHSH and CDR2 LQKENI.

The chain combines TRBV20-1 with TRBJ2-2; no clear D gene. Germline V gene data show CDR1 as DFQATT and CDR2 as SNEGSKA (reference sequence). The CDR3 runs 13 residues. The V end was cut by 4 bases, the J end by 3 bases, with 9 bases between. The CDR3 DNA reads TGCAGTGCTACAGACCCTTACACCGGGGAGCTGTTTTTT. Protein sequence: CSATDPYTGELFF.

The chain uses TRBV6-2 or TRBV6-3 and TRBJ2-3; D remains unclear. Trimming removed 6 bases at V and 6 bases at J, with 13 bases between. This CDR3 is built from 13 residues. Germline CDR1 reads MNHEY; CDR2 reads SVGEGT. CDR3 in amino acids: CASSYGQRDTQYF. The CDR3 bases are TGTGCCAGCAGCTACGGTCAACGGGATACGCAGTATTTT.

The rearrangement links TRBV7-2 to TRBJ2-5, with 8 positions matching TRBD1. This CDR3 is 13 amino acids long. Germline CDR1 is SGHTA and CDR2 is FQGNSA. V dropped 8 bases and J dropped 4; count of bases not matched to a gene: 6. This chain's CDR3 is CASAPDRGETQYF. CDR3 nucleotides: TGTGCCAGCGCTCCCGACAGGGGAGAGACCCAGTACTTC.

This CDR3 reads CASSPGAGGRNEQFF. DNA of the CDR3: TGTGCCAGCAGCCCCGGGGCAGGGGGACGGAATGAGCAGTTCTTC. The rearrangement links TRBV7-9 to TRBJ2-1, with TRBD1 matching over 7 bases. CDR1 is SEHNR and CDR2 is FQNEAQ in the germline V gene (reference sequence). The CDR3 is made up of 15 amino acids. Trimming at V came to 5 bases and at J to 7 bases, leaving 11 bases not matched to a gene.

The V call is TRBV29-1, the J call TRBJ1-4; no firm D call. The CDR3 is 11 amino acids. V was trimmed by 3 bases and J by 5 bases, leaving 4 bases between them. Germline values: CDR1 SQVTM, CDR2 ANQGSEA. The CDR3 protein is CSVDWNEKLFF. CDR3 bases: TGCAGCGTTGACTGGAATGAAAAACTGTTTTTT. Full variable domain (remainder filled in from reference TRBV29-1 and TRBJ1-4): SAVISQKPSRDICQRGTSLTIQCQVDSQVTMMFWYRQQPGQSLTLIATANQGSEATYESGFVIDKFPISRPNLTFSTLTVSNMSPEDSSIYLCSVDWNEKLFFGSGTQLSVL.

V is TRBV7-2 and J is TRBJ2-1; 14 bases line up with TRBD2. Trimming took 5 bases from V and 6 from J; bases not matched to a gene: 3. The CDR3 totals 15 residues. Germline CDR1 reads SGHTA; CDR2 reads FQGNSA. This chain's CDR3 is CASSMGTSGSNEQFF. The CDR3 bases are TGTGCCAGCAGCATGGGGACTAGCGGGAGCAATGAGCAGTTCTTC.

This sequence joins TRBV30 and TRBJ2-1; no reliable D call. The CDR3 runs 14 residues. Trimming took 0 bases from V and 3 from J, leaving 9 bases between them. Germline values: CDR1 GTSNPN, CDR2 SVGIG (reference sequence). The CDR3 bases are TGTGCCTGGAGTGTACCGGGTTTCTACAATGAGCAGTTCTTC. Protein product: CAWSVPGFYNEQFF.

Here the CDR3 reads CAWTRDDYEQYF. The CDR3 DNA reads as TGTGCCTGGACCAGGGACGACTACGAGCAGTACTTC. The rearrangement uses TRBV30 and TRBJ2-7; D is perhaps TRBD1 or TRBD2 (5 bases each). Germline V gene data show CDR1 as GTSNPN and CDR2 as SVGIG (reference sequence). V was cut by 4 bases and J by 3 bases, with 10 bases left in between. CDR3 length: 12 amino acids.

V is TRBV7-9 and J is TRBJ1-2, with 7 bases aligning to TRBD1. The CDR3 runs 16 residues. Per the germline V gene, CDR1 is SEHNR and CDR2 is FQNEAQ (reference sequence). Trimming took 5 bases from V and 4 from J; bases not matched to a gene: 13. Written as DNA, the CDR3 is TGTGCCAGCAGCCTCGGTACGGGGGCAGGGGGCTATGGCTACACCTTC. Translation gives CASSLGTGAGGYGYTF.

The gene calls are TRBV21-1 and TRBJ2-4; the table's D call, TRBD1, has no DNA check behind it. TRBV21-1 is designated a pseudogene. The CDR3 is made up of 15 amino acids. This CDR3 reads CASSPGSLAKNIQYF. CDR3 bases: TGTGCCAGCTCTCCCGGAAGCCTAGCCAAAAACATTCAGTACTTC.

This rearrangement joins TRBV30 to TRBJ2-1; D is unclear. Germline CDR1 GTSNPN, CDR2 SVGIG (reference sequence). This CDR3 comprises 16 residues. Between the trimmed V and J ends, which lost 2 bases and 2 bases, there was a span of 16 bases. CDR3 protein: CAWSIYPGWAYNEQFF. The CDR3 DNA follows: TGTGCCTGGAGTATCTACCCTGGTTGGGCCTACAATGAGCAGTTCTTC.

This chain connects TRBV25-1 to TRBJ1-1; D gene ambiguous. The CDR3 is 14 residues long. The germline CDR1 and CDR2 sequences are MGHDK and SYGVNS. V was shortened by 8 bases and J by 1 base, with 14 bases between the two germline ends. Here the CDR3 DNA reads TGTGCCAGCGAGCCACATAAGACGAACACTGAAGCTTTCTTT. Protein product: CASEPHKTNTEAFF.

The chain carries TRBV11-2 and TRBJ2-7; TRBD1 might be the D (5 bases). This CDR3 spans 15 amino acids. The germline CDR1 and CDR2 sequences are SGHAT and FQNNGV. Trimming pared 1 base from V and 5 bases from J, leaving 15 bases between. CDR3 sequence (DNA): TGTGCCAGCAGCTTAGTTGGGGCTGGGGTCGACGAGCAGTACTTC. Protein product: CASSLVGAGVDEQYF. Filled out from reference TRBV11-2 and TRBJ2-7, the complete variable domain reads EAGVAQSPRYKIIEKRQSVAFWCNPISGHATLYWYQQILGQGPKLLIQFQNNGVVDDSQLPKDRFSAERLKGVDSTLKIQPAKLEDSAVYLCASSLVGAGVDEQYFGPGTRLTVT.

V is TRBV7-9 and J is TRBJ2-1, with 9 positions matching TRBD1. The V segment lost 1 base and the J segment 5 bases; nucleotides outside the gene matches: 6. The CDR3 spans 16 residues. Germline loops: CDR1 SEHNR, CDR2 FQNEAQ (reference sequence). The chain's CDR3 is CASSLVRDRVDNEQFF. The CDR3 region has the DNA TGTGCCAGCAGCTTAGTGAGGGACAGGGTAGACAATGAGCAGTTCTTC.